This T cell receptor beta chain emerged from a study of T cell repertoires in cytomegalovirus infection. From the reads, TCRdb called clonotypes with MiXCR, one entry per CDR3 protein. The data hold a few hundred thousand distinct CDR3 sequences, with just under 40% observed a single time. This clonotype was observed at least ten times. Antigen specificity is unknown. The sequencing here drew on cultured PBMCs, taken from culture after CMV antigen stimulation. The source of this sequence is a human donor in good health (CMV status not recorded). Some clones in this sample may be carry-over from other donors' samples.

CDR3 residues: CASSSGTGGYEQYF. The DNA for the CDR3 is TGTGCCAGCAGCTCCGGGACAGGGGGGTACGAGCAGTACTTC. The genes are TRBV7-2 and TRBJ2-7; 11 bases fit TRBD1. The CDR3 is 14 amino acids. V lost 4 bases, J lost 4 bases, and 3 bases stayed unmatched. The germline CDR1 and CDR2 sequences are SGHTA and FQGNSA. Using reference TRBV7-2 and TRBJ2-7 for the parts outside the CDR3, the full variable domain is GAGVSQSPSNKVTEKGKDVELRCDPISGHTALYWYRQSLGQGLEFLIYFQGNSAPDKSGLPSDRFSAERTGGSVSTLTIQRTQQEDSAVYLCASSSGTGGYEQYFGPGTRLTVT.